The 6 T cell receptor beta chains below all came from one sample that was sequenced in a study of T cell responses to AZD1222 COVID-19 vaccine. TCRdb's table, derived via immunoSEQ multiplex PCR, lists solely in-frame clones and lacks some. The sample carries 180,000 or so clones, around 90% recorded once. The sample was peripheral blood, taken 28 days after the second AZD1222 dose. These receptors came from an adult who received the AZD1222 COVID-19 vaccine.

The V call is TRBV28, the J call TRBJ2-3; no clear D gene. V was pared by 6 bases and J by 6 bases, with 13 bases between. This CDR3 has 13 residues. Germline V gene lookup returns CDR1 MDHEN and CDR2 SYDVKM. CDR3 DNA: TGTGCCAGCAGCCCCGGCTTTTTGGATACGCAGTATTTT. Protein: CASSPGFLDTQYF.

The rearrangement joins TRBV6-6 to TRBJ1-5, with D tentatively TRBD1 (6 bases). Trimming left V 7 bases short and J 0 bases short, with 16 bases between. CDR3 length: 16 amino acids. Germline V gene sequence: CDR1 MNHNY, CDR2 SVGAGI (reference sequence). The CDR3 sequence is CASTEGGRISNQPQHF. CDR3 coding DNA: TGTGCCAGCACCGAGGGGGGACGGATTAGCAATCAGCCCCAGCATTTT.

The rearrangement joins TRBV6-5 to TRBJ1-2; D gene ambiguous. This CDR3 is built from 13 residues. The V and J ends lost 6 bases and 1 base respectively, with 9 bases between them. Germline-derived CDR1 and CDR2 are MNHEY and SVGAGI. The CDR3 bases are TGTGCCAGCAGAGTCGGCCGTAACTATGGCTACACCTTC. Its protein product is CASRVGRNYGYTF.

The rearrangement joins TRBV5-1 to TRBJ2-5; 9 bases fit TRBD2. After removal of 1 base from V and 5 bases from J, the junction contained 9 bases not matched to a gene. The CDR3 is 16 amino acids. Germline V CDR1 and CDR2: SGHRS, YFSETQ. The CDR3 protein is CASSLRERGEGETQYF. The CDR3 DNA follows: TGCGCCAGCAGCTTGAGGGAGCGGGGGGAAGGGGAGACCCAGTACTTC.

The rearrangement links TRBV3-1 (or the pseudogene TRBV3-2) to TRBJ2-7; no definite D call. CDR1 LGHDT and CDR2 YNNKEL come from the germline V gene (reference sequence). The CDR3 spans 13 residues. Trimming left V 6 bases short and J 5 bases short, with 14 bases between. The CDR3 loop reads CASSRFYPHEQYF. Here the CDR3 DNA reads TGTGCCAGCAGTCGCTTTTATCCCCACGAGCAGTACTTC.

The gene calls are TRBV10-2 and TRBJ2-7; 8 bases agree with TRBD2. This CDR3 contains 15 residues. Germline CDR1 WSHSY, CDR2 SAAADI. Losses at the gene ends were 3 bases for V and 4 bases for J; bases not matched to a gene: 8. The chain's CDR3 is CASSDSGSGAYEQYF. The CDR3, as DNA: TGCGCCAGCAGTGATTCCGGTAGCGGGGCTTACGAGCAGTACTTC.